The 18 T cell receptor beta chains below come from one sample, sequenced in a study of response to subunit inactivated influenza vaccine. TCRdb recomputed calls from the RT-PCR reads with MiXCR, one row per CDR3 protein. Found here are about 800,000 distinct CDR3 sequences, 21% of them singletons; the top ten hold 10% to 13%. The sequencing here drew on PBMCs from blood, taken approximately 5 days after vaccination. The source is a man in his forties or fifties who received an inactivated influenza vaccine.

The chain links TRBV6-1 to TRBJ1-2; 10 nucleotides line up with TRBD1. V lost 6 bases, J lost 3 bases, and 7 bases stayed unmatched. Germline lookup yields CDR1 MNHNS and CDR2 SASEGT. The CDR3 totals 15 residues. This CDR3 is CASRAGTGDDYGYTF. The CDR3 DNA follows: TGTGCCAGCAGGGCTGGGACAGGGGACGACTATGGCTACACCTTC.

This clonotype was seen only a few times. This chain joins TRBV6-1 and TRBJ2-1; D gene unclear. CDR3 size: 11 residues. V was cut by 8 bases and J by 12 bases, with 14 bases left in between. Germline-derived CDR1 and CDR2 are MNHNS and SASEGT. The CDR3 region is CASEESLGQFF. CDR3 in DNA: TGTGCCAGCGAGGAATCCCTAGGGCAGTTCTTC.

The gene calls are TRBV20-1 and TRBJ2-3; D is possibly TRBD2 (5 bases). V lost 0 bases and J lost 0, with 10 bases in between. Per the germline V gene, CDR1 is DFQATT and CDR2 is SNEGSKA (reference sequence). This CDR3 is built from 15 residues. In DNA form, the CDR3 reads TGCAGTGCTAGAGATGTCGGGGTGAGCACAGATACGCAGTATTTT. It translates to CSARDVGVSTDTQYF.

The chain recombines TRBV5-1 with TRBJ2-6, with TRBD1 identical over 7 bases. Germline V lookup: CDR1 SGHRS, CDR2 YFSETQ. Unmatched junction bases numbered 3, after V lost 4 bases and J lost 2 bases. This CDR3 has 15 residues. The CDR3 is CASSTGDAGANVLTF. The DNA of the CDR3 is TGCGCCAGCAGCACAGGGGACGCTGGGGCCAACGTCCTGACTTTC.

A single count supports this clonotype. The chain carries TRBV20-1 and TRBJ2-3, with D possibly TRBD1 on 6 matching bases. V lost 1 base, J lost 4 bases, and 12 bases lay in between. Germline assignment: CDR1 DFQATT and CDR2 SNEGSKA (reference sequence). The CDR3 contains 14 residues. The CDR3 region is CSARVGPGADTQYF. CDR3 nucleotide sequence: TGCAGTGCTAGAGTTGGACCAGGGGCAGATACGCAGTATTTT.

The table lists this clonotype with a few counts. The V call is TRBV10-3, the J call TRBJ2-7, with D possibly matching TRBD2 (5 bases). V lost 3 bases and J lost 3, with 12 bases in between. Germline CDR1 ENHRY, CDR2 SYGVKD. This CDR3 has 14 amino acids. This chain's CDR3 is CAISDFSGFYEQYF. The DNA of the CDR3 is TGTGCCATCAGTGACTTCTCGGGGTTCTACGAGCAGTACTTC.

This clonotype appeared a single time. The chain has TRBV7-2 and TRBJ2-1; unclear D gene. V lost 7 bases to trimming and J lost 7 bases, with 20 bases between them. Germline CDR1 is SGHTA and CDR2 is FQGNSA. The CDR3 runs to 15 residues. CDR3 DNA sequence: TGTGCCAGCACCCTAGTGGGGTGGGTGGGTAATGAGCAGTTCTTC. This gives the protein CASTLVGWVGNEQFF. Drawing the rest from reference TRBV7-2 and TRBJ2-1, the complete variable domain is GAGVSQSPSNKVTEKGKDVELRCDPISGHTALYWYRQSLGQGLEFLIYFQGNSAPDKSGLPSDRFSAERTGGSVSTLTIQRTQQEDSAVYLCASTLVGWVGNEQFFGPGTRLTVL.

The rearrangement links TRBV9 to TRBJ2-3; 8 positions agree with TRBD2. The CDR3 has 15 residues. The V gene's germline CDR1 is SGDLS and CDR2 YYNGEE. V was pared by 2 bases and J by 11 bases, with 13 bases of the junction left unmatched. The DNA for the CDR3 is TGTGCCAGCAGCGTGGGGCGGGGGGCGCACCTTGGGCAGTATTTT. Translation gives CASSVGRGAHLGQYF.

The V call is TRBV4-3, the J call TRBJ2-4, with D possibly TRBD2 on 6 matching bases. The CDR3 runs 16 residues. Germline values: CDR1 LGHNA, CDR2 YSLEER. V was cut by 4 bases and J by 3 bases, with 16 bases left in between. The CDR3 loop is CASSRQTSGSKNIQYF. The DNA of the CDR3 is TGCGCCAGCAGCCGCCAGACTAGTGGGAGCAAAAACATTCAGTACTTC.

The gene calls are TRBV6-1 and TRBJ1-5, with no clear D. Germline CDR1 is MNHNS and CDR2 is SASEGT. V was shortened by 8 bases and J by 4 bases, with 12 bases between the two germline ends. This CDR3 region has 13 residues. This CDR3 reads CASREHKNQPQHF. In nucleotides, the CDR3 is TGTGCCAGCCGCGAACATAAAAATCAGCCCCAGCATTTT.

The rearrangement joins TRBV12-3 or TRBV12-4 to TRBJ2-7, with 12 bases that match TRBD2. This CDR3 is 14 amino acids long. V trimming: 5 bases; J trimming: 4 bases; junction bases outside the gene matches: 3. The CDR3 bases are TGTGCCAGCAGTGCAACTAGCGGGAGGTACGAGCAGTACTTC. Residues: CASSATSGRYEQYF.

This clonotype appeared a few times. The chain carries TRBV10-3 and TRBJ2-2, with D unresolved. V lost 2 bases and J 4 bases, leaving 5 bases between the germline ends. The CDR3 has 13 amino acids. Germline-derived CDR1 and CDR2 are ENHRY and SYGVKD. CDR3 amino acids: CAISEGFTGELFF. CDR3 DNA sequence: TGTGCCATCAGTGAGGGCTTCACCGGGGAGCTGTTTTTT.

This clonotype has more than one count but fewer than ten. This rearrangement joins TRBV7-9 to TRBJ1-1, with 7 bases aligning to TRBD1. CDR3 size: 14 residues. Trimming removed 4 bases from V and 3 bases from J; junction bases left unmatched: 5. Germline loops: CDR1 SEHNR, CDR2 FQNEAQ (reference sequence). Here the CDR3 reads CASSSFDRDTEAFF. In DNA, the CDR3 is TGTGCCAGCAGCTCTTTTGACAGGGACACTGAAGCTTTCTTT. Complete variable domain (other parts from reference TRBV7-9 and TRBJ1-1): DTGVSQNPRHKITKRGQNVTFRCDPISEHNRLYWYRQTLGQGPEFLTYFQNEAQLEKSRLLSDRFSAERPKGSFSTLEIQRTEQGDSAMYLCASSSFDRDTEAFFGQGTRLTVV.

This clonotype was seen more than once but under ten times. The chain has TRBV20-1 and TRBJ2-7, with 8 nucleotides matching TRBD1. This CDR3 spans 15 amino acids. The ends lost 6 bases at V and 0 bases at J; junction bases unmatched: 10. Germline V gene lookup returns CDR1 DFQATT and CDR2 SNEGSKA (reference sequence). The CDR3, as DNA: TGCAGTGCAGAAAACGGACAGGGACGCTCCTACGAGCAGTACTTC. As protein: CSAENGQGRSYEQYF.

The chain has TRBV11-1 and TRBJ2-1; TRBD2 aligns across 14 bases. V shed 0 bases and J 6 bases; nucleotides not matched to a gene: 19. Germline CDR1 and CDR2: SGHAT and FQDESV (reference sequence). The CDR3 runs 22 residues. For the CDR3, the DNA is TGTGCCAGCAGCTTAGCGGCGAGACTAGCGGGAGGGCCTCCATATGTACGCAATGAGCAGTTCTTC. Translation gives CASSLAARLAGGPPYVRNEQFF.

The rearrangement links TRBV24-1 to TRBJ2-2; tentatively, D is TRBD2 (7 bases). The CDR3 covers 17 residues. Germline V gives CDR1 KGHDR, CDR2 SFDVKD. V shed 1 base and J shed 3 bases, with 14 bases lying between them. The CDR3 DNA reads TGTGCCACCAGTGATTTTGGTGCGGGGGCTGACACCGGGGAGCTGTTTTTT. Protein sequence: CATSDFGAGADTGELFF.

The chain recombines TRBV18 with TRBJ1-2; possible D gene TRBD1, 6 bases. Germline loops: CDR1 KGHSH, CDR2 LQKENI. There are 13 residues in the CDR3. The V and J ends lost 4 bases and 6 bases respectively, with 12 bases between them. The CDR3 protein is CASSQDRSHGYTF. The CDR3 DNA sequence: TGTGCCAGCTCACAGGACAGATCGCATGGCTACACCTTC. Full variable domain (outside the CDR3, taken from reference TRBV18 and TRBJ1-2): NAGVMQNPRHLVRRRGQEARLRCSPMKGHSHVYWYRQLPEEGLKFMVYLQKENIIDESGMPKERFSAEFPKEGPSILRIQQVVRGDSAAYFCASSQDRSHGYTFGSGTRLTVV.

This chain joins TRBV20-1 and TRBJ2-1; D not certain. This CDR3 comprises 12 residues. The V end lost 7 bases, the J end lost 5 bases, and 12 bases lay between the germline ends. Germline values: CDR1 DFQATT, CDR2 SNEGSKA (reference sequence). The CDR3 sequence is CSVPPPDNEQFF. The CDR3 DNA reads TGCAGTGTCCCTCCCCCGGACAATGAGCAGTTCTTC.